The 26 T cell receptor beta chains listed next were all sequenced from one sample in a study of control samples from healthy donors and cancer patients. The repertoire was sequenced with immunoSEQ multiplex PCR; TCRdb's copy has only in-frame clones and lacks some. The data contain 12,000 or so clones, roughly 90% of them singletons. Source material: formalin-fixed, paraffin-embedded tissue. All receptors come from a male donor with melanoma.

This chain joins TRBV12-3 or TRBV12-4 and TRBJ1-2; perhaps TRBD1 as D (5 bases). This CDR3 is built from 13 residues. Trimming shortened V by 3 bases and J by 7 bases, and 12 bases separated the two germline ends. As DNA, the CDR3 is TGTGCCAGCAGTTTTGCCCCTGGGGGTGGCTACACCTTC. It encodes CASSFAPGGGYTF.

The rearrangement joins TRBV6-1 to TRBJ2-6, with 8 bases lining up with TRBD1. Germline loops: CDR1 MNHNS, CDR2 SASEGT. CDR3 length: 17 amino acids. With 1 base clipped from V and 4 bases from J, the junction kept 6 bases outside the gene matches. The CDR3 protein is CASSEVRTGKGANVLTF. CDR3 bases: TGTGCCAGCAGTGAAGTTCGGACAGGGAAGGGGGCCAACGTCCTGACTTTC.

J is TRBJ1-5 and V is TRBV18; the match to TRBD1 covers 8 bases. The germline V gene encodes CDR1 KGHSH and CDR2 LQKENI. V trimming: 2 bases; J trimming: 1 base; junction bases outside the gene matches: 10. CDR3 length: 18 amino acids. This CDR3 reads CASSPGRSGGASNQPQHF. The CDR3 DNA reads TGTGCCAGCTCACCAGGCAGATCAGGGGGCGCAAGCAATCAGCCCCAGCATTTT.

CDR3 loop: CASSISSGRAVETQYF. For the CDR3, the DNA is TGTGCCAGTAGTATCTCAAGCGGGAGGGCCGTAGAGACCCAGTACTTC. The chain has TRBV19 and TRBJ2-5, with 10 positions matching TRBD2. This CDR3 spans 16 amino acids. Germline V lookup: CDR1 LNHDA, CDR2 SQIVND (reference sequence). J was trimmed by 4 bases and V by 3 bases; bases with no gene match: 8.

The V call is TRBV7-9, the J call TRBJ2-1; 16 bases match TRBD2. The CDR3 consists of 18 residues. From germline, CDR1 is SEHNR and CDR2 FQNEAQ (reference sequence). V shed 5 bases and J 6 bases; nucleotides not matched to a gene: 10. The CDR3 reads CASSLPGLAGGPANEQFF. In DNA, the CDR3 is TGTGCCAGCAGCCTCCCGGGACTAGCGGGAGGGCCGGCCAATGAGCAGTTCTTC.

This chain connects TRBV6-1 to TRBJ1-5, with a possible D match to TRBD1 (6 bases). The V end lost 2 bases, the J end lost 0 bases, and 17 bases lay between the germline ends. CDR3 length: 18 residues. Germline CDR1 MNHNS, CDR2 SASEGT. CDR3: CASSEIRGGALSNQPQHF. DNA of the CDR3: TGTGCCAGCAGTGAAATTAGGGGGGGCGCGCTTAGCAATCAGCCCCAGCATTTT.

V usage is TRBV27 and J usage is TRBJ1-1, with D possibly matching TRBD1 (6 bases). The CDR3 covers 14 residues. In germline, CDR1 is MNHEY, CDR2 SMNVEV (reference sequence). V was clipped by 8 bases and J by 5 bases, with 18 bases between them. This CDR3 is CASGLSRGSTEAFF. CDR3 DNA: TGTGCCAGCGGCCTTTCAAGGGGGTCGACTGAAGCTTTCTTT.

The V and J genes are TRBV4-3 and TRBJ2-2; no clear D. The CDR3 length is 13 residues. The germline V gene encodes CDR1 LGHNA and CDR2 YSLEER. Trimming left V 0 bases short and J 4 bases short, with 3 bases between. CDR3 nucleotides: TGCGCCAGCAGCCAAGATCGCACCGGGGAGCTGTTTTTT. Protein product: CASSQDRTGELFF.

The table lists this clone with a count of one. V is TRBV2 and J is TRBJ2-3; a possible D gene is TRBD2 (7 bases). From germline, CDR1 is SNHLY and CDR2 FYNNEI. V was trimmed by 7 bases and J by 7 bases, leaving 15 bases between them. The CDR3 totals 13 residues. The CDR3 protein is CASTEGGGYTQYF. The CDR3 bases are TGTGCCAGCACCGAAGGGGGGGGGTATACGCAGTATTTT.

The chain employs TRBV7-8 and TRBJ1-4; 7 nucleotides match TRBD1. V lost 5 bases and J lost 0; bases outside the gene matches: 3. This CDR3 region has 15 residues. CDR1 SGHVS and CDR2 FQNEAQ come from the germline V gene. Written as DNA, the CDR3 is TGTGCCAGCAGCAAAGACAGGGCAACTAATGAAAAACTGTTTTTT. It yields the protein CASSKDRATNEKLFF.

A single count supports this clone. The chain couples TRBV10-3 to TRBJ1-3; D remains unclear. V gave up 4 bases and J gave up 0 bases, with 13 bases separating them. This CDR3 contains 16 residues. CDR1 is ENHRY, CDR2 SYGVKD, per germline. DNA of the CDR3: TGTGCCATCAGTGGGGTCCCGGCCAACTCTGGAAACACCATATATTTT. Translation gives CAISGVPANSGNTIYF.

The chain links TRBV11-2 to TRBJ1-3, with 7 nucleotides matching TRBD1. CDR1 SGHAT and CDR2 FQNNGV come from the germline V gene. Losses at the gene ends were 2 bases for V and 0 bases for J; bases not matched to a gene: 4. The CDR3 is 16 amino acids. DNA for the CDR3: TGTGCCAGCAGCTTACAGGGACAGATCTCTGGAAACACCATATATTTT. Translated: CASSLQGQISGNTIYF.

CDR3 nucleotide sequence: TGTGCCAGCAGTTGGACCACCGGGGAGCTGTTTTTT. It encodes CASSWTTGELFF. The genes are TRBV12-3 or TRBV12-4 and TRBJ2-2; no reliable D call. Deletions cut 4 bases from V and 4 bases from J, with 4 bases between. CDR3 length: 12 residues.

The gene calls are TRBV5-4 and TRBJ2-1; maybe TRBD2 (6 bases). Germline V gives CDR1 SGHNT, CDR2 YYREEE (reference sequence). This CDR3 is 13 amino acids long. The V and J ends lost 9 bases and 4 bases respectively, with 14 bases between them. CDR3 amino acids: CATNAGLYNEQFF. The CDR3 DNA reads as TGTGCCACCAATGCGGGGCTTTACAATGAGCAGTTCTTC.

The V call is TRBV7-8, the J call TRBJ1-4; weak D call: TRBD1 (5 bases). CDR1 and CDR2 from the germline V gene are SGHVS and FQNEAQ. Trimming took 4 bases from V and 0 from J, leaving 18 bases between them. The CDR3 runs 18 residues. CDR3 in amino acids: CASSSTEAGPATNEKLFF. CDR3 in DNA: TGTGCCAGCAGCTCGACCGAAGCAGGGCCAGCAACTAATGAAAAACTGTTTTTT. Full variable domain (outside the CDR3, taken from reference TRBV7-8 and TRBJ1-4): GAGVSQSPRYKVAKRGQDVALRCDPISGHVSLFWYQQALGQGPEFLTYFQNEAQLDKSGLPSDRFFAERPEGSVSTLKIQRTQQEDSAVYLCASSSTEAGPATNEKLFFGSGTQLSVL.

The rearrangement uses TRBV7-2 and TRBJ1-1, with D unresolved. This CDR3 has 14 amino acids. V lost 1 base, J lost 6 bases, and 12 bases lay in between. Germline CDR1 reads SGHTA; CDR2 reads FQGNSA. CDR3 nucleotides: TGTGCCAGCAGCTTAGTAATAAGGTTCTCTGAAGCTTTCTTT. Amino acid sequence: CASSLVIRFSEAFF.

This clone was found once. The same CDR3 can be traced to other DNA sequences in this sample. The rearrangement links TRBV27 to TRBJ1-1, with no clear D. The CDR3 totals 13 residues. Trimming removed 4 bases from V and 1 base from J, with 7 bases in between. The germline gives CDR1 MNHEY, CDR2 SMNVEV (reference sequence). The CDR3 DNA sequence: TGTGCCAGCAGTTCAGGAGGGAACACTGAAGCTTTCTTT. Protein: CASSSGGNTEAFF.

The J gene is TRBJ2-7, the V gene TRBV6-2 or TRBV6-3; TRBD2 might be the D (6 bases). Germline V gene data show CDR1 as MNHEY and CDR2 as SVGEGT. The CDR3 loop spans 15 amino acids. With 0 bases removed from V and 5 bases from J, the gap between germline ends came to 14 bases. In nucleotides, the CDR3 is TGTGCCAGCAGTTACTCCCCCACGGGAGTCGACGAGCAGTACTTC. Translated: CASSYSPTGVDEQYF.

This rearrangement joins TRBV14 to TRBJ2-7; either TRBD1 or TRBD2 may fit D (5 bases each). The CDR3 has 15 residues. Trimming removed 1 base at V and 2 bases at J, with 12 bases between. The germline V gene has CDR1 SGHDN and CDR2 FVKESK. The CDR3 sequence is CASSQALGPTYEQYF. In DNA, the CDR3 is TGTGCCAGCAGCCAAGCCTTGGGACCCACCTACGAGCAGTACTTC.

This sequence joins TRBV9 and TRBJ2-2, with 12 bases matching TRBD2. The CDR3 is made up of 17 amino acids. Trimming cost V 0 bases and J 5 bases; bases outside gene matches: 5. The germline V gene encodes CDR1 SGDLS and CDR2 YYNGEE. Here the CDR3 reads CASSVGLAGAFTGELFF. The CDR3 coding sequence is TGTGCCAGCAGCGTAGGACTAGCGGGGGCTTTTACCGGGGAGCTGTTTTTT.

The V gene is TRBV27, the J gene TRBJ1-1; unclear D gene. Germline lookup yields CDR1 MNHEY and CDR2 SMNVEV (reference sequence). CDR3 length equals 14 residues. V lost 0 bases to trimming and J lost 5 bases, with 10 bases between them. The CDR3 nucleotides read TGTGCCAGCAGTTTATCGGGTCTTCTTACTGAAGCTTTCTTT. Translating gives CASSLSGLLTEAFF.

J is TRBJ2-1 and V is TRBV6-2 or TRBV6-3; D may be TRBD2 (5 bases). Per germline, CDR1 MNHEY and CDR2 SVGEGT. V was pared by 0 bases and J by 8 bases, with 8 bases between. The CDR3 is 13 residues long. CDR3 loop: CASSYSFGDEQFF. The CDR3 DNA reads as TGTGCCAGCAGTTACTCGTTCGGGGATGAGCAGTTCTTC.

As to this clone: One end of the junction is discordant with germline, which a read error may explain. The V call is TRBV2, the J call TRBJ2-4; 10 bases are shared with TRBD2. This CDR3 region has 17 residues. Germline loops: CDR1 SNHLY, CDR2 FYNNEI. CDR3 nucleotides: TGTGCCAGCAATGAACGGGTAGCGGGAGGCTCCAAAAACATTCAGTACTTC. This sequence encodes CASNERVAGGSKNIQYF. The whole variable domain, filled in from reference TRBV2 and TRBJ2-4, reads EPEVTQTPSHQVTQMGQEVILRCVPISNHLYFYWYRQILGQKVEFLVSFYNNEISEKSEIFDDQFSVERPDGSNFTLKIRSTKLEDSAMYFCASNERVAGGSKNIQYFGAGTRLSVL.

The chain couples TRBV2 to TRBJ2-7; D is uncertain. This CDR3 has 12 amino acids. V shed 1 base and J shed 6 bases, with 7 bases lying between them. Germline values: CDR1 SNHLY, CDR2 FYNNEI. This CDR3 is CASSEGVAEQYF. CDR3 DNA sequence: TGTGCCAGCAGTGAAGGAGTGGCCGAGCAGTACTTC.

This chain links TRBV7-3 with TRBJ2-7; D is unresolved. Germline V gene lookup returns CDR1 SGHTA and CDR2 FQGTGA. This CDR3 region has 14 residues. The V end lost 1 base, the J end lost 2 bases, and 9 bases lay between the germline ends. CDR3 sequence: CASSLIPVAYEQYF. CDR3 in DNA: TGTGCCAGCAGCTTAATCCCGGTCGCCTACGAGCAGTACTTC.

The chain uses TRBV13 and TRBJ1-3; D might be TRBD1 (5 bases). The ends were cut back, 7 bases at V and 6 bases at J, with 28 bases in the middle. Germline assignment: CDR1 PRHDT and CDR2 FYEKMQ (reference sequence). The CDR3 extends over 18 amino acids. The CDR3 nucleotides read TGTGCCAGCACTCCTTTTCGATCGCCAGGAGGGGCTAAAAACACCATATATTTT. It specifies CASTPFRSPGGAKNTIYF.